This T cell receptor beta chain was recovered during a study of T cells in Graves' hyperthyroidism and ophthalmopathy. Study as a whole: Sampling of peripheral blood happened at initial diagnosis, prior to any treatment.

This clonotype came up many times. Its antigen is unidentified. V shed 6 bases and J 6 bases; nucleotides not matched to a gene: 7. Germline V lookup: CDR1 MNHEY, CDR2 SMNVEV (reference sequence). The CDR3 spans 13 residues. For ophthalmopathy patients, the Clinical Activity Score was at least 3 and the NOSPECS grade at least 4; duration was under 3 months. The CDR3 regions of TCR beta were amplified from RNA transcripts. Researchers ran a first-round RT-PCR on the TCR CDR3 using the HTBI primer set. TCRdb re-called the multiplex PCR reads with MiXCR, one entry per CDR3 protein. The data show about 250,000 distinct CDR3 sequences, around 24% seen once. Notes on the study in general: It was a median approximately 6.9 months before onset that the model predicted ophthalmopathy. Appearing also in blood were most of the thyroid clonotypes expanded above 0.001.

The receptor's source is a woman aged 40 to 50 with Graves' ophthalmopathy. This chain connects TRBV27 to TRBJ2-7; TRBD1 agrees at 8 bases. Sequences were obtained from blood. The CDR3 spells CASRDRVFSEQYF. As DNA, the CDR3 is TGTGCCAGCAGGGACAGGGTATTCTCCGAGCAGTACTTC.